This TCR beta chain was sequenced during a study of T cells in Graves' hyperthyroidism and ophthalmopathy (dated by TCRdb to the late 2010s). Some background on the complete study: Peripheral blood was collected at initial diagnosis, before any treatment. The paper reports TCR Vbeta CDR3 sequencing of some 140 peripheral blood samples: approximately 41 ophthalmopathy, 70 to 85 hyperthyroidism and 17 progressor patients. The 85 to 100 discovery patients were randomly split 7:3 into training and test sets. Whether ophthalmopathy could be predicted prospectively was tested in an independent validation cohort made up of about 18 hyperthyroidism patients plus 17 patients who later progressed to ophthalmopathy. Thyroid tissue and blood T-cell repertoires from roughly 6 Graves' hyperthyroidism patients were also compared in the study. To identify TCR V-J signatures that set the groups apart, the researchers used a discovery cohort of 100 patients, made up of 40 to 45 with Graves' ophthalmopathy and 57 with stable Graves' hyperthyroidism. Once sampling was done, hyperthyroidism patients were given methimazole at a starting dose of 30 mg daily, whereas ophthalmopathy patients were given high-dose intravenous methylprednisolone.

Graves' hyperthyroidism was defined as stable when no progression to ophthalmopathy occurred over 18 months of follow-up. Hyperthyroidism patients were newly diagnosed, had a disease duration of under 2 months, and were aged 18 to 65 years. Patients with uncontrolled infections, other autoimmune diseases, pregnancy or lactation were excluded. Diagnoses relied on clinical symptoms, serum thyroxine and TRAb, thyroid ultrasound and orbital computed tomography. PBMCs were isolated from 10 ml of fresh peripheral blood by Ficoll-Paque density gradient centrifugation. Total RNA was extracted with Trizol reagent, and quality was checked on an Agilent 2100 Bioanalyzer. Only a few counts were recorded for this clonotype. There is no known antigen for this receptor. The record has no base qualities; no much larger clone is one base away. Findings and caveats that apply to the study as a whole: Most expanded thyroid clonotypes (frequency above 0.001) were also found in blood, which suggests that blood repertoires may mirror thyroid immune responses. No statistical method was used to set the sample size in advance, and investigators knew the group allocation. In validation, progression to ophthalmopathy was predicted by the model with 65% to 71% sensitivity and roughly 76% specificity, a median of approximately 6.5 months before onset. A model built on a 13 V-J signature distinguished ophthalmopathy from stable hyperthyroidism, reaching roughly 88% sensitivity and about 81% specificity in cross-validation and 80%/75% in testing.

V is cut by 8 bases and J by 3 bases, and the space between the germline ends is 17 bases. The germline V gene (reference sequence) specifies MNHEY as CDR1 and SMNVEV as CDR2. Its CDR3 holds 14 amino acids, cysteine through phenylalanine. Of the read, only the CDR3 DNA is kept; its 42 bases are in frame from base 1. The TCR beta CDR3 regions were amplified from the RNA transcripts. A first-round RT-PCR of the TCR CDR3 used the HTBI primer set with the Qiagen OneStep RT-PCR kit. Libraries were constructed in a second round of multiplex PCR, after which size selection and purification were performed. Paired-end sequencing of the libraries was performed with 100 bp reads on an Illumina HiSeq2000. The authors processed their data as follows. SOAPnuke was used to process the raw data, throwing out any read that contained adapters or uncalled bases, had a mean Phred below 15, or lacked an exact constant-primer or identifier match. High-quality paired reads were merged with COPE v1.2.5, and unique nucleotide sequences were defined as clonotypes. MiTCR v1.1 was used to align the clonotypes against IMGT TRBV, TRBD and TRBJ reference segments. Only V-J combinations with frequency above 0.0001, covering roughly 99% of repertoires, were analysed. The TCS score was defined as F50 (clonal expansion) divided by E x V (chaos), with BLOSUM62-based TCRdist calculated between CDR3 peptides within each V-J. Welch's t-statistics and random forest reduced roughly 500 V-J features to about 13, which were used in a naive Bayes classifier (R e1071). TCRdb's own reprocessing of the public reads used fastp at Q25 and MiXCR and kept productive beta chains. Each CDR3 protein gets just one entry, which takes the most common genes and DNA from the rows behind it. These V and J calls are TCRdb output, not the study's own analysis. The sample table shows fewer than 700,000 distinct CDR3 sequences, and about 17% are seen once. The ten largest clones capture 3% to 4.5% of the sample.

The source of this sequence is a woman aged 30 to 39 with Graves' hyperthyroidism. Recombination connected TRBV27 to TRBJ2-7; TRBD2 could be the D gene, as 5 bases match. The specimen was blood. The CDR3 sequence is CASALAGTFYEQYF. The DNA reads as follows: TGTGCCAGCGCCCTGGCGGGCACCTTCTACGAGCAGTACTTC.